This section outlines one TCR beta chain sequence together with its context. Under the authors' procedure: Amplified reference gene primers provided the basis for estimating nucleated cell counts. TCRdb's copy holds only in-frame clones and misses some; the assay was immunoSEQ multiplex PCR. V, J and clone size were drawn from that table, and D and trimming were deduced from the DNA. The data hold just over 250,000 clones, with 70% to 90% observed a single time. Looked up from germline, CDR1 is SGHTA and CDR2 is FQGNSA. CDR3 size: 15 residues. J lost 4 bases, V lost 6 bases, and 6 bases had no gene match. This sample is part of a study of blood T cell repertoires in COVID-19. As for the study in general: Sites across the United States, Italy and Spain contributed samples from acute and convalescent COVID-19.

The chain links TRBV7-2 to TRBJ1-3, with 10 bases that match TRBD1. This clonotype was sampled from a woman aged 45-65 years with acute or convalescent COVID-19. Sequences were obtained from peripheral blood. CDR3 residues: CASRRQGAGGNTIYF. DNA of the CDR3: TGTGCCAGCAGAAGACAGGGGGCAGGGGGAAACACCATATATTTT.